This T cell receptor beta chain was observed in a study of blood T cell repertoires in COVID-19. Study-wide context: PBMCs, B-cell-depleted T cells, or T cells were the source of the cDNA or gDNA that made up the material.

Per the authors' pipeline: How many nucleated cells were present was estimated from reference gene primer amplification. Here immunoSEQ multiplex PCR was the method, and the copy in TCRdb shows in-frame clones only, minus some. That table furnishes V, J and clone size, whereas the DNA furnished D and trimming. The sample consists of almost 400,000 clones, more than 70% of them appearing once. The V end lost 3 bases, the J end lost 3 bases, and 15 bases lay between the germline ends. Germline V gene sequence: CDR1 LNHDA, CDR2 SQIVND (reference sequence). This CDR3 has 15 residues. Sequencing input: peripheral blood. V and J are TRBV19 and TRBJ2-7; maybe TRBD2 (5 bases). The receptor was isolated from a woman between 55 and 75 years old with COVID-19, enrolled during active disease. CDR3 nucleotides: TGTGCCAGTAGTATGGCCTCCTCGGGGAACTACGAGCAGTACTTC. It encodes CASSMASSGNYEQYF.